This TCR beta chain was recovered during a study of T cell responses to AZD1222 COVID-19 vaccine. Concerning this clone itself: Antigen unknown.

Using immunoSEQ multiplex PCR, the repertoire was profiled, and TCRdb retains in-frame clones only, with some absent. There are 150,000 to 250,000 clones in the sample; approximately 95% occur only once, and more than 0.8% lies in the top ten. V lost 0 bases to trimming and J lost 8 bases; unmatched junction nucleotides: 3. The CDR3 consists of 13 residues. Germline lookup yields CDR1 SGHNT and CDR2 YYREEE (reference sequence). Whole-study results and caveats: Two AZD1222 administrations were followed by greater Spike-specific TCR breadth and depth.

The rearrangement joins TRBV5-4 to TRBJ1-2, with TRBD1 matching over 8 bases. Specimen: peripheral blood, collected 28 days after the second AZD1222 dose. The TCR was taken from an adult who received the AZD1222 COVID-19 vaccine. The CDR3 loop reads CASSLAGGEGYTF. CDR3 coding DNA: TGTGCCAGCAGCTTGGCAGGGGGCGAGGGCTACACCTTC. Using reference TRBV5-4 and TRBJ1-2 for the parts outside the CDR3, the full variable domain is ETGVTQSPTHLIKTRGQQVTLRCSSQSGHNTVSWYQQALGQGPQFIFQYYREEENGRGNFPPRFSGLQFPNYSSELNVNALELDDSALYLCASSLAGGEGYTFGSGTRLTVV.